A selection of T cell receptor beta chains follows, all from one sample in a study of blood T cell repertoires in COVID-19. Clones were sequenced by immunoSEQ multiplex PCR, and TCRdb holds only the in-frame ones, with some missing. The table includes 200,000 to 250,000 clones, over 75% detected once. Sequenced material: PBMCs or T cells enriched from blood (not recorded which). Receptor source: a woman in her sixties or seventies who had recovered from COVID-19. Both conserved end residues are part of each CDR3. A D gene is named only where the DNA matches it firmly. Only some rows state a clone size, as once, few, many or a class for expanded clones.

CDR3aa	CDR3nt	d_gene	len	j_gene	abundance	v_gene
CASSGTYQETQYF	TGTGCCAGCAGCGGGACTTACCAAGAGACCCAGTACTTC	.	13	TRBJ2-5	.	TRBV11-1
CSVGASGLDTQYF	TGCAGCGTTGGAGCTAGCGGGCTAGATACGCAGTATTTT	TRBD2	13	TRBJ2-3	.	TRBV29-1
CASSVYRGAAFF	TGCGCCAGCAGCGTTTACAGGGGGGCAGCTTTCTTT	TRBD1	12	TRBJ1-1	.	TRBV5-1
CASSQDKTQDGELFF	TGTGCCAGCAGCCAAGACAAAACCCAGGACGGGGAGCTGTTTTTT	.	15	TRBJ2-2	.	TRBV4-2
CASTSAGASTDTQYF	TGTGCCAGCACTAGTGCGGGAGCCTCCACAGATACGCAGTATTTT	TRBD2	15	TRBJ2-3	.	TRBV6-5
CASSHSGANVLTF	TGTGCCAGCAGTCACTCTGGGGCCAACGTCCTGACTTTC	.	13	TRBJ2-6	.	TRBV6-4
CASSYSREETQYF	TGTGCCAGCAGCTACTCCAGGGAAGAGACCCAGTACTTC	.	13	TRBJ2-5	once	TRBV11-2
CASSYSSGHLSYEQYF	TGTGCCAGCAGTTACTCATCGGGACACCTCTCCTACGAGCAGTACTTC	.	16	TRBJ2-7	.	TRBV6-5
CASSWGGPRYEQYF	TGTGCCAGCAGCTGGGGGGGGCCGCGATACGAGCAGTACTTC	.	14	TRBJ2-7	.	TRBV5-4
CASSHRDKSHTIYF	TGTGCCAGTAGCCACCGGGACAAGAGCCACACCATATATTTT	.	14	TRBJ1-3	once	TRBV19
CASSPPRTGADEQFF	TGTGCCAGCTCACCACCCAGGACAGGGGCGGATGAGCAGTTCTTC	TRBD1	15	TRBJ2-1	.	TRBV18
CASSESKTYTEAFF	TGCGCCAGCAGTGAGTCGAAGACATACACTGAAGCTTTCTTT	.	14	TRBJ1-1	.	TRBV10-1
CASSFLPPFTYEQYF	TGTGCCAGCAGCTTCCTCCCGCCCTTTACTTACGAGCAGTACTTC	.	15	TRBJ2-7	.	TRBV11-2
CASSSGTAEYNEQFF	TGTGCCAGCAGTTCCGGGACAGCGGAATACAATGAGCAGTTCTTC	TRBD1	15	TRBJ2-1	.	TRBV7-3
CASRPQGASGYTF	TGCGCCAGCAGACCACAGGGGGCAAGTGGCTACACCTTC	TRBD1	13	TRBJ1-2	.	TRBV4-1
CASTSTAGPGETQYF	TGTGCCAGTACCTCCACAGCGGGACCGGGGGAGACCCAGTACTTC	TRBD2	15	TRBJ2-5	.	TRBV19
CASKTPRGRGYEQYF	TGTGCCAGCAAAACTCCTCGCGGGAGGGGCTACGAGCAGTACTTC	TRBD2	15	TRBJ2-7	once	TRBV6-5
CAISELAGEGDTQYF	TGTGCCATCAGTGAACTAGCGGGAGAAGGAGATACGCAGTATTTT	TRBD2	15	TRBJ2-3	.	TRBV10-3
CATSAGTGGNNEQFF	TGTGCCACCAGTGCCGGGACAGGAGGAAACAATGAGCAGTTCTTC	TRBD1	15	TRBJ2-1	once	TRBV24-1
CASRVQENNYGYTF	TGTGCCAGCAGAGTCCAGGAAAATAACTATGGCTACACCTTC	.	14	TRBJ1-2	.	TRBV2
CAISRPGTAGNTIYF	TGTGCCATCAGTCGGCCCGGGACAGCTGGAAACACCATATATTTT	TRBD1	15	TRBJ1-3	.	TRBV10-3
CASSLTGGLPDTQYF	TGTGCCAGCAGCTTAACGGGAGGGCTCCCAGATACGCAGTATTTT	TRBD2	15	TRBJ2-3	.	TRBV7-7
CASSLDRGISYEQYF	TGTGCCAGCAGCTTAGATCGCGGCATTTCCTACGAGCAGTACTTC	.	15	TRBJ2-7	.	TRBV11-2
CASSLVGSADTQYF	TGTGCCAGCAGCTTAGTAGGGAGTGCAGATACGCAGTATTTT	.	14	TRBJ2-3	.	TRBV7-9
CASSLGLAAGELFF	TGTGCCAGCAGCTTAGGACTAGCCGCCGGGGAGCTGTTTTTT	TRBD2	14	TRBJ2-2	.	TRBV7-3
CASSLGQAGTGYGYTF	TGCGCCAGCAGCTTAGGACAGGCGGGAACGGGCTATGGCTACACCTTC	TRBD1	16	TRBJ1-2	once	TRBV5-1
CASSSYFGDRGRSDTQYF	TGTGCCAGCAGCTCATACTTTGGGGACAGGGGGCGATCAGATACGCAGTATTTT	TRBD1	18	TRBJ2-3	.	TRBV7-3
CASSRDRNTEAFF	TGTGCCAGCAGCCGAGACAGGAACACTGAAGCTTTCTTT	.	13	TRBJ1-1	.	TRBV7-3
CASSHQAGRAEAFF	TGTGCCAGCAGCCATCAAGCAGGGAGGGCAGAAGCTTTCTTT	.	14	TRBJ1-1	.	TRBV3-1/TRBV3-2
CASSFYRTKGLWDTQYF	TGTGCCAGCAGCTTCTATCGGACTAAGGGCCTGTGGGATACGCAGTATTTT	.	17	TRBJ2-3	.	TRBV11-2
CASSLDLSSGKQFF	TGTGCCAGCAGCTTAGATCTGTCTAGCGGGAAGCAGTTCTTC	TRBD2	14	TRBJ2-1	many	TRBV11-2
CASQLGNSPLHF	TGTGCCAGCCAACTAGGCAATTCACCCCTCCACTTT	.	12	TRBJ1-6	.	TRBV2
CATSLRWGRGYEQYF	TGTGCCACCAGCCTCCGTTGGGGGCGCGGTTACGAGCAGTACTTC	.	15	TRBJ2-7	.	TRBV24-1
CASSLWNDRGQSYEQYF	TGTGCCAGCAGCCTTTGGAACGACAGGGGGCAAAGCTACGAGCAGTACTTC	TRBD1	17	TRBJ2-7	.	TRBV5-6
CASSLILQFF	TGTGCCAGCAGCTTAATACTGCAGTTCTTC	.	10	TRBJ2-1	once	TRBV7-6
CASSPDRGPYEQYF	TGTGCCAGCTCACCGGACAGGGGCCCCTACGAGCAGTACTTC	TRBD1	14	TRBJ2-7	.	TRBV18